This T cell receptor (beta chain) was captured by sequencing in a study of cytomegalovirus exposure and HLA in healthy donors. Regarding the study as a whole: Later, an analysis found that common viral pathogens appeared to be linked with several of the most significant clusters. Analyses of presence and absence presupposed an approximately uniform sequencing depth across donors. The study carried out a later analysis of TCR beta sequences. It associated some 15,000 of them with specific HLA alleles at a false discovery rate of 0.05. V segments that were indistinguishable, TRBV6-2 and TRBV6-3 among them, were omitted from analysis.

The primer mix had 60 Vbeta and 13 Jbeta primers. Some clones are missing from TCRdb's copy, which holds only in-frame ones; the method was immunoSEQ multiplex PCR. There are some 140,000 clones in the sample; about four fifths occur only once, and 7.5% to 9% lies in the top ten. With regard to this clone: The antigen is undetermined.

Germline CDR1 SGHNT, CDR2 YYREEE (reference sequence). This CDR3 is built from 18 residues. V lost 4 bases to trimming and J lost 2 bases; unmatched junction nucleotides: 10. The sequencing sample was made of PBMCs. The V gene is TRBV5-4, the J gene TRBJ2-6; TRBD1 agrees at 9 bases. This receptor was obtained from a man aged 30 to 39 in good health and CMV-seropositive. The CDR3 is CASSPSSGTGTGANVLTF. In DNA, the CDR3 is TGTGCCAGCAGCCCATCCTCCGGGACAGGGACTGGGGCCAACGTCCTGACTTTC.